These T cell receptor beta chains were read from a single sample in a study of T cells after yellow fever vaccination. TCRdb re-derived calls from the 5' RACE reads in MiXCR, one entry per CDR3 protein. The table records 150,000 to 200,000 distinct CDR3 sequences, roughly a tenth of them present only once. The sequenced sample was CD8+ T cells sorted from PBMCs, obtained 45 days after the yellow fever booster vaccination. Receptors originate from a man in his late teens or twenties who received the YFV17D yellow fever vaccine. Both conserved end residues are part of each CDR3. The D gene is left open where the match is weak. Only some rows state a clone size, as once, few, many or a class for expanded clones.

clone size	V gene	D gene	J gene	CDR3 protein	CDR3 DNA
few	TRBV19	-	TRBJ2-1	CASRPRDSYNEQFF	TGTGCCAGTAGACCCAGGGATTCCTACAATGAGCAGTTCTTC
few	TRBV20-1	-	TRBJ2-5	CSARAQGSQETQYF	TGCAGTGCTAGAGCCCAGGGGTCACAAGAGACCCAGTACTTC
-	TRBV5-6	-	TRBJ1-1	CASSFWGLLGTEAFF	TGTGCCAGCAGCTTTTGGGGGCTTTTGGGCACTGAAGCTTTCTTT
few	TRBV5-5	TRBD1	TRBJ1-5	CASSWDRVGQPQHF	TGTGCCAGCAGTTGGGACAGGGTCGGGCAGCCCCAGCATTTT
-	TRBV7-7	TRBD2	TRBJ2-5	CASSLVAGGHETQYF	TGTGCCAGCAGCTTAGTAGCGGGGGGGCACGAGACCCAGTACTTC
few	TRBV19	-	TRBJ1-1	CASIKNTEAFF	TGTGCCAGTATCAAAAACACTGAAGCTTTCTTT
few	TRBV10-3	-	TRBJ1-5	CAISESEGQPQHF	TGTGCCATCAGTGAGTCGGAGGGTCAGCCCCAGCATTTT
many	TRBV7-6	-	TRBJ1-1	CASSTAGSNTEAFF	TGTGCCAGCAGCACTGCGGGGTCGAACACTGAAGCTTTCTTT
few	TRBV7-3	-	TRBJ2-5	CASSLDGLQETQYF	TGTGCCAGCAGCTTGGATGGGCTACAAGAGACCCAGTACTTC
many	TRBV5-4	TRBD2	TRBJ2-2	CASSFGGADTGELFF	TGTGCCAGCAGCTTCGGGGGGGCGGACACCGGGGAGCTGTTTTTT
few	TRBV11-2	-	TRBJ2-1	CASSLETGTSNNEQFF	TGTGCCAGCAGCTTAGAAACCGGGACATCAAACAATGAGCAGTTCTTC
-	TRBV9	-	TRBJ1-2	CASSVGQNYGYTF	TGTGCCAGCAGCGTTGGGCAGAACTATGGCTACACCTTC
few	TRBV25-1	TRBD1	TRBJ2-1	CASGGGQGTPLEQFF	TGTGCCAGCGGGGGGGGACAGGGGACCCCTCTTGAGCAGTTCTTC
many	TRBV18	-	TRBJ2-3	CASSPEDGETDTQYF	TGTGCCAGCTCACCAGAGGACGGGGAGACAGATACGCAGTATTTT
-	TRBV5-4	-	TRBJ2-1	CASSRLGGTNEQFF	TGTGCCAGCAGCCGTCTTGGGGGAACCAATGAGCAGTTCTTC
-	TRBV10-3	-	TRBJ1-1	CAITTPSKNTEAFF	TGTGCCATCACGACTCCCTCCAAGAACACTGAAGCTTTCTTT
-	TRBV28	-	TRBJ1-2	CASSGQSDGYTF	TGTGCCAGCAGTGGTCAGTCAGATGGCTACACCTTC
few	TRBV6-5	-	TRBJ2-7	CASSFGNEQYF	TGTGCCAGCAGTTTTGGGAACGAGCAGTACTTC
-	TRBV14	-	TRBJ2-7	CASSQRRSDLRAVLPYF	-
-	TRBV20-1	-	TRBJ2-6	CSAQDSGGTGANVLTF	TGCAGTGCACAGGACTCCGGGGGAACTGGGGCCAACGTCCTGACTTTC
hyperexpanded	TRBV27	TRBD2	TRBJ2-7	CASSQWGGTPYEQYF	TGTGCCAGCAGCCAATGGGGGGGTACGCCCTACGAGCAGTACTTC
-	TRBV29-1	-	TRBJ1-1	CSVAWGEDTEAFF	TGCAGCGTTGCCTGGGGAGAGGACACTGAAGCTTTCTTT
-	TRBV25-1	-	TRBJ1-3	CASSATPDIYGNTIYF	TGTGCCAGCAGTGCAACCCCGGACATCTATGGAAACACCATATATTTT
-	TRBV4-3	TRBD2	TRBJ2-3	CASSQGLPGLAGVGADTQYF	TGCGCCAGCAGCCAAGGCTTACCGGGACTAGCGGGGGTAGGCGCAGATACGCAGTATTTT
-	TRBV7-9	-	TRBJ1-4	CASSFLGDNEKLFF	TGTGCCAGCAGCTTTTTGGGGGATAATGAAAAACTGTTTTTT
few	TRBV12-3/TRBV12-4	-	TRBJ2-7	CASSFVRYEQYF	TGTGCCAGCAGTTTCGTCCGTTACGAGCAGTACTTC
-	TRBV7-6	-	TRBJ2-1	CASSLEPRDGYYNEQFF	TGTGCCAGCAGCTTAGAACCCCGGGACGGTTACTACAATGAGCAGTTCTTC
-	TRBV27	-	TRBJ1-2	CASSLRPGTDYGYTF	TGTGCCAGCAGTTTAAGGCCGGGCACGGACTATGGCTACACCTTC
few	TRBV7-8	TRBD2	TRBJ2-3	CASSLGLAGADTQYF	TGTGCCAGCAGCTTGGGACTAGCGGGGGCAGATACGCAGTATTTT
-	TRBV7-9	TRBD2	TRBJ2-1	CASSFGLAGSYNEQFF	TGTGCCAGCAGCTTCGGACTAGCGGGCTCCTACAATGAGCAGTTCTTC
-	TRBV12-3/TRBV12-4	-	TRBJ1-1	CASSSGTDRNTEAFF	TGTGCCAGCAGTTCCGGGACGGACAGGAACACTGAAGCTTTCTTT
many	TRBV7-8	TRBD1	TRBJ2-5	CASSLTGQLQETQYF	TGTGCCAGCAGCTTAACGGGACAGCTCCAAGAGACCCAGTACTTC
few	TRBV7-6	-	TRBJ1-2	CASSLAQSGAYGYTF	TGTGCCAGCAGCTTAGCGCAATCAGGGGCCTATGGCTACACCTTC
few	TRBV25-1	-	TRBJ2-1	CASEGNEQFF	TGTGCCAGTGAGGGAAATGAGCAGTTCTTC
many	TRBV5-6	-	TRBJ1-2	CASSLVSNYGYTF	TGTGCCAGCAGCTTGGTGTCTAACTATGGCTACACCTTC
many	TRBV4-2	-	TRBJ2-7	CASSQERGPYEQYF	TGTGCCAGCAGCCAAGAACGAGGCCCCTACGAGCAGTACTTC
few	TRBV4-1	-	TRBJ2-6	CASSQETYGAGANVLTF	TGCGCCAGCAGCCAAGAGACTTACGGGGCAGGGGCCAACGTCCTGACTTTC
few	TRBV7-2	-	TRBJ2-1	CASTGGAPGNEQFF	TGTGCCAGCACGGGCGGGGCCCCTGGCAATGAGCAGTTCTTC
-	TRBV29-1	TRBD1	TRBJ2-7	CSAQGTAYEQYF	TGCAGCGCACAGGGGACCGCCTACGAGCAGTACTTC
-	TRBV6-1	-	TRBJ1-2	CASSEGSFYGYTF	TGTGCCAGCAGTGAGGGGAGTTTCTATGGCTACACCTTC
-	TRBV20-1	TRBD1	TRBJ1-5	CSAPNRDSVFQPQHF	TGCAGTGCCCCCAACCGGGACAGCGTTTTTCAGCCCCAGCATTTT
-	TRBV4-1	-	TRBJ2-3	CASSQDPPDTQYF	TGCGCCAGCAGCCAAGATCCCCCAGATACGCAGTATTTT
many	TRBV7-2	-	TRBJ1-1	CASSQPQYPEAFF	TGTGCCAGCAGCCAGCCACAGTACCCTGAAGCTTTCTTT
many	TRBV7-3	-	TRBJ2-5	CASSLLGGPRETQYF	TGTGCCAGCAGCTTACTGGGGGGCCCGAGAGAGACCCAGTACTTC
few	TRBV15	-	TRBJ2-5	CATSRESAVSRETQYF	TGTGCCACCAGCAGAGAGTCGGCAGTATCGCGCGAGACCCAGTACTTC
few	TRBV9	-	TRBJ2-5	CASSVDGGTETQYF	TGTGCCAGCAGCGTAGACGGGGGCACAGAGACCCAGTACTTC
many	TRBV4-1	-	TRBJ1-3	CASSQPGNTIYF	TGCGCCAGCAGCCAACCGGGAAACACCATATATTTT
-	TRBV2	-	TRBJ1-2	CASSELAPYGYTF	TGTGCCAGCAGTGAATTGGCACCCTATGGCTACACCTTC
many	TRBV7-2	-	TRBJ2-1	CASSLDGAVYNEQFF	TGTGCCAGCAGCTTAGACGGGGCCGTCTACAATGAGCAGTTCTTC
many	TRBV4-1	TRBD1	TRBJ1-5	CASSARDSSNQPQHF	TGCGCCAGCAGCGCCCGGGACAGTAGCAATCAGCCCCAGCATTTT
-	TRBV30	TRBD1	TRBJ1-1	CAWSLGQATEAFF	TGTGCCTGGAGTTTGGGACAGGCTACTGAAGCTTTCTTT
few	TRBV4-3	-	TRBJ2-5	CASSLGRGQFQQYF	TGCGCCAGCAGCCTCGGGAGGGGACAGTTTCAGCAGTACTTC
many	TRBV29-1	-	TRBJ2-1	CSVDRDNEQFF	TGCAGCGTTGACAGGGACAATGAGCAGTTCTTC
-	TRBV7-3	-	TRBJ2-3	CASSSSGLSSTDTQYF	TGTGCCAGCTCCTCATCGGGACTCTCTAGCACAGATACGCAGTATTTT